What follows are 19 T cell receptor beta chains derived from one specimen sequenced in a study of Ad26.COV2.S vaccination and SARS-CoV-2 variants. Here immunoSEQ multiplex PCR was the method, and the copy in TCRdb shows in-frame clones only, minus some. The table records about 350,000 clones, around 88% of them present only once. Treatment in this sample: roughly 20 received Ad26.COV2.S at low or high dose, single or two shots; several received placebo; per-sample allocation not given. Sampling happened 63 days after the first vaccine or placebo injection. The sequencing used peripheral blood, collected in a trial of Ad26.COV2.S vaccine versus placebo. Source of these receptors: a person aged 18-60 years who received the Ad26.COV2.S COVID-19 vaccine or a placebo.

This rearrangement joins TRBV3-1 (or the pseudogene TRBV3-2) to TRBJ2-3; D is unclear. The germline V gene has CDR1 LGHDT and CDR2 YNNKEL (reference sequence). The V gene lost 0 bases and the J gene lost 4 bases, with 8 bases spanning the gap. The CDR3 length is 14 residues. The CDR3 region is CASSQDSPSDTQYF. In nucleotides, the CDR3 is TGTGCCAGCAGCCAAGATTCCCCATCAGATACGCAGTATTTT.

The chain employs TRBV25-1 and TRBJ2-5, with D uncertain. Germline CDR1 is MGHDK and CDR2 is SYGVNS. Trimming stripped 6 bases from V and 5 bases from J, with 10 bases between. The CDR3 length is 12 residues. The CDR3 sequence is CASRVNAETQYF. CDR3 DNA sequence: TGTGCCAGCAGGGTAAATGCGGAGACCCAGTACTTC.

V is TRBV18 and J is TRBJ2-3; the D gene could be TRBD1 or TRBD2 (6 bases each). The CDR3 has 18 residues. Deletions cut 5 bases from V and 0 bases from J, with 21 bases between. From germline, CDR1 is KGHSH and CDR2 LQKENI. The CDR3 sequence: CASSTTGAGKASTDTQYF. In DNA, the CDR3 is TGTGCCAGCTCAACAACGGGGGCAGGGAAGGCTAGCACAGATACGCAGTATTTT.

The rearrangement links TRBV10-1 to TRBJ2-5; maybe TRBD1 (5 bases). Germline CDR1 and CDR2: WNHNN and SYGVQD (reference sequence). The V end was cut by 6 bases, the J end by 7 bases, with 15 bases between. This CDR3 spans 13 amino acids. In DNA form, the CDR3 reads TGCGCCAGCAGCGCCGACAGTGCCGGGACCCAGTACTTC. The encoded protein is CASSADSAGTQYF.

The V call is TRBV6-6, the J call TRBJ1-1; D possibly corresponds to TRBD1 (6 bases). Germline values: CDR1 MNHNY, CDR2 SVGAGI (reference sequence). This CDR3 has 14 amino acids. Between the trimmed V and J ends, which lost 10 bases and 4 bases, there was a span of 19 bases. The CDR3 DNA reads TGTGCCACCAGGATAGGGGGGACCTTCACTGAAGCTTTCTTT. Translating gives CATRIGGTFTEAFF.

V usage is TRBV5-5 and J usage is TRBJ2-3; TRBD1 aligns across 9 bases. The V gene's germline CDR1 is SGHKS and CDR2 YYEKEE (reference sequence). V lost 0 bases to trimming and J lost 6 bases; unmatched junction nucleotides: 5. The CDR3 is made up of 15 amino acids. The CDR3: CASSLGGQGGDTQYF. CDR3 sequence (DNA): TGTGCCAGCAGCTTGGGGGGACAGGGCGGGGATACGCAGTATTTT.

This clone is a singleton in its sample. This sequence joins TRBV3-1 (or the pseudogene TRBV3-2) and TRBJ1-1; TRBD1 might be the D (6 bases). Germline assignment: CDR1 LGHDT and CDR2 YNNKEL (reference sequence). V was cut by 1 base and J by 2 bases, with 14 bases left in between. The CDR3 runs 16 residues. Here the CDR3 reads CASSQVAGDANTEAFF. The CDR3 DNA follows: TGTGCCAGCAGCCAAGTAGCAGGGGACGCAAACACTGAAGCTTTCTTT.

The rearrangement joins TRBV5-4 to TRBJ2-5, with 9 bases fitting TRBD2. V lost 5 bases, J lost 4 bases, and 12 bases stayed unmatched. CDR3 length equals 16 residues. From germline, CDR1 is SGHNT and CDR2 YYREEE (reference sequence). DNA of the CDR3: TGTGCCAGCAGGCGGGGGGGTTCGGTTTCAGGAGAGACCCAGTACTTC. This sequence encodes CASRRGGSVSGETQYF.

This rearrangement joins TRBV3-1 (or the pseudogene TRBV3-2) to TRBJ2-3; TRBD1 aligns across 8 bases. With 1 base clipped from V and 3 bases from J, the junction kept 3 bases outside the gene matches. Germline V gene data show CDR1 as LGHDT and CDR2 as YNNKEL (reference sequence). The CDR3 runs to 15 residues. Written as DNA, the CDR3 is TGTGCCAGCAGCCAAGTTCAGGGGGCAACAGATACGCAGTATTTT. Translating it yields CASSQVQGATDTQYF.

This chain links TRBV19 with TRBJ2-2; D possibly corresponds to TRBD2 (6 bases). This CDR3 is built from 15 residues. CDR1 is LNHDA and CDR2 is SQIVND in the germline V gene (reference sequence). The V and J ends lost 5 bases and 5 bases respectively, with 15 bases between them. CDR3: CASSVSSVKTGELFF. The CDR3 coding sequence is TGTGCCAGTAGTGTGTCTAGCGTCAAGACCGGGGAGCTGTTTTTT.

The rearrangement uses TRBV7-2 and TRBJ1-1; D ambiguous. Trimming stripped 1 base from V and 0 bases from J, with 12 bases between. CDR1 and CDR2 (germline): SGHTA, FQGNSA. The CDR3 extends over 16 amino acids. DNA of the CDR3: TGTGCCAGCAGCTTAGGTCACTCAACGATGAACACTGAAGCTTTCTTT. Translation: CASSLGHSTMNTEAFF.

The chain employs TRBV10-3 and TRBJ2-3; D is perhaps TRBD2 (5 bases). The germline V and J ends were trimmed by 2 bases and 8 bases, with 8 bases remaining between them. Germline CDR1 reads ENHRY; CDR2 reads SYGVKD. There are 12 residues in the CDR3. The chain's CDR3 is CAISEIAGTQYF. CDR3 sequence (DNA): TGTGCCATCAGTGAGATCGCGGGTACGCAGTATTTT.

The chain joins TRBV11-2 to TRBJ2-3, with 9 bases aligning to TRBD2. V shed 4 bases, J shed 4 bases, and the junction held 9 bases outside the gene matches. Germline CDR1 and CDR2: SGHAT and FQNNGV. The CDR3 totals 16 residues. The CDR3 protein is CASSSAGTSYSDTQYF. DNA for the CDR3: TGTGCCAGCAGCTCGGCCGGGACTAGCTATTCAGATACGCAGTATTTT.

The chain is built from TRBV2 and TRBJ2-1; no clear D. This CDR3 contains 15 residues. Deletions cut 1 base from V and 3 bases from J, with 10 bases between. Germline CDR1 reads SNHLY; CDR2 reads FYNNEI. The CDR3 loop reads CASSEESAGYNEQFF. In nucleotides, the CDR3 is TGTGCCAGCAGTGAAGAGTCAGCAGGCTACAATGAGCAGTTCTTC.

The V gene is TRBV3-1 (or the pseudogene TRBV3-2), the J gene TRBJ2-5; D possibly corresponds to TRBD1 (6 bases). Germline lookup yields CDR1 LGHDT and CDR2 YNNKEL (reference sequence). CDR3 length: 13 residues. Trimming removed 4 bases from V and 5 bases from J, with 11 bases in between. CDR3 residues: CASSLQGYETQYF. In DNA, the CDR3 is TGTGCCAGCAGCCTACAGGGCTATGAGACCCAGTACTTC.

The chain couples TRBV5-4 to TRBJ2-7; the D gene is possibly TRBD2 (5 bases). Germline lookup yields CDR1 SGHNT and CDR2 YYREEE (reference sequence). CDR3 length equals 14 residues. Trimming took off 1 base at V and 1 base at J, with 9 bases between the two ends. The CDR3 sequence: CASSLLGVSYEQYF. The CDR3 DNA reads TGTGCCAGCAGCTTGCTGGGAGTGTCCTACGAGCAGTACTTC.

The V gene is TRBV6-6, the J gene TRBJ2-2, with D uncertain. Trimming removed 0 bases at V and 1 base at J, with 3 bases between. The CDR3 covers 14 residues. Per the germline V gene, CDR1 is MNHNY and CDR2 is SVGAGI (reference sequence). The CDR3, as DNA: TGTGCCAGCAGTTACTCGGGGAACACCGGGGAGCTGTTTTTT. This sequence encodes CASSYSGNTGELFF.

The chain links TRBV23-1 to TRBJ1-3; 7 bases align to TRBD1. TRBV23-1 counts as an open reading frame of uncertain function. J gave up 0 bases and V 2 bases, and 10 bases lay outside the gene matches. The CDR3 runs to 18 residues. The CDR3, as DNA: TGCGCCAGCAGTCAAAAGTGGGACAGCGTTACCTCTGGAAACACCATATATTTT. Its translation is CASSQKWDSVTSGNTIYF.

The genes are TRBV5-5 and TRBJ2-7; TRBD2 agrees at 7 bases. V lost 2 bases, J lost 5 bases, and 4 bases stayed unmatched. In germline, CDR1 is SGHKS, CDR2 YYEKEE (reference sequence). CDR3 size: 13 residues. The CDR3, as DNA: TGTGCCAGCAGCTTAGTGGGAGGGAACGAGCAGTACTTC. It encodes CASSLVGGNEQYF.